A single sample gave rise to the 25 T cell receptor beta chains below, sequenced in a study of Graves' ophthalmopathy and Graves' hyperthyroidism. Using RNA transcripts, the TCR beta CDR3 regions were amplified. An initial RT-PCR round employing HTBI primers preceded a second-round multiplex PCR. Each CDR3 protein gets one entry after TCRdb re-called the multiplex PCR reads with MiXCR. This table has tens of thousands of distinct CDR3 sequences, approximately 50% appearing once. Sample: peripheral blood. Every receptor here comes from an adult woman with Graves' ophthalmopathy.

This clonotype was counted at least ten times. The chain joins TRBV5-1 to TRBJ2-1; no clear D. The germline CDR1 and CDR2 sequences are SGHRS and YFSETQ. Trimming shortened V by 3 bases and J by 6 bases, and 19 bases separated the two germline ends. This CDR3 spans 16 amino acids. Here the CDR3 reads CASSSLSSASGNEQFF. Written as DNA, the CDR3 is TGCGCCAGCAGCTCCCTTTCCAGCGCCTCGGGCAATGAGCAGTTCTTC.

This clonotype came up once. The V and J genes are TRBV4-3 and TRBJ1-3; TRBD1 is a possible D gene (5 bases). Germline CDR1 and CDR2: LGHNA and YSLEER. V gave up 2 bases and J gave up 3 bases, with 8 bases separating them. The CDR3 is 14 amino acids. DNA for the CDR3: TGCGCCAGCAGCCAACAGGGAGATGGAAACACCATATATTTT. It codes for CASSQQGDGNTIYF.

Comments on this clonotype: Since a much larger clone is just one base distant, this may be a read error. This CDR3 is missing its conserved last phenylalanine or tryptophan, likely due to a read error. The V gene is TRBV28, the J gene TRBJ2-7, with a possible D match to TRBD2 (6 bases). The CDR3 has 15 amino acids. V was cut by 5 bases and J by 7 bases, with 21 bases left in between. Germline CDR1 reads MDHEN; CDR2 reads SYDVKM. CDR3 residues: CASSKYLRDGGEQYY. For the CDR3, the DNA is TGTGCCAGCAGTAAATACCTTAGGGACGGAGGGGAGCAGTACTAC.

This chain uses TRBV6-4 with TRBJ2-1, with a possible D match to TRBD1 (5 bases). This CDR3 is 13 amino acids long. CDR1 and CDR2 (germline): MRHNA, SNTAGT. Trimming removed 4 bases from V and 10 bases from J, with 14 bases in between. The CDR3 sequence: CASSAGNTGEQFF. In DNA form, the CDR3 reads TGTGCCAGCAGTGCAGGGAACACCGGGGAGCAGTTCTTC.

The genes are TRBV28 and TRBJ2-5, with D perhaps being TRBD1 or TRBD2 (10 bases each). Germline V gene lookup returns CDR1 MDHEN and CDR2 SYDVKM. Trimming took off 11 bases at V and 8 bases at J, with 24 bases between the two ends. This CDR3 is 14 amino acids long. DNA for the CDR3: TGTGCCGACAGGGGGCTAGCGGGAGCCCTAACCCAGTACTTC. It yields the protein CADRGLAGALTQYF.

In the case of this clonotype: Relative to the germline gene, one junction end is altered; a read error may explain this. The chain is built from TRBV24-1 and TRBJ2-2; tentatively, D is TRBD1 or TRBD2 (5 bases each). This CDR3 contains 8 residues. The germline CDR1 and CDR2 sequences are KGHDR and SFDVKD. The CDR3 spells CDTRDLFF. The CDR3 coding sequence is TGTGACACCAGGGACCTGTTTTTT.

The CDR3 DNA reads TGTGCCAGCAGTCGATCATCCTACAATGAGCAGTTCTTC. It specifies CASSRSSYNEQFF. The rearrangement joins TRBV2 to TRBJ2-1; D remains ambiguous. The CDR3 is 13 residues long. Between the trimmed V and J ends, which lost 5 bases and 1 base, there was a span of 6 bases. Germline-derived CDR1 and CDR2 are SNHLY and FYNNEI.

DNA of the CDR3: TGTGCCACCAGCAGACAAACTAGCGGACAGGGGAACACAGATACGCAGTATTTT. It translates to CATSRQTSGQGNTDTQYF. The rearrangement uses TRBV15 and TRBJ2-3; D possibly corresponds to TRBD1 (9 bases). The CDR3 is made up of 18 amino acids. Germline CDR1 is LNHNV and CDR2 is YYDKDF (reference sequence). V was pared by 2 bases and J by 2 bases, with 20 bases between.

This clonotype was seen ten or more times. The V and J genes are TRBV6-2 or TRBV6-3 and TRBJ2-6; D unresolved. The CDR3 covers 15 residues. The germline V and J ends were trimmed by 5 bases and 0 bases, with 8 bases remaining between them. Germline loops: CDR1 MNHEY, CDR2 SVGEGT. In nucleotides, the CDR3 is TGTGCCAGCAGTGACGACGGCTCTGGGGCCAACGTCCTGACTTTC. This translates into CASSDDGSGANVLTF.

Ten or more counts support this clonotype. The genes are TRBV19 and TRBJ2-7, with TRBD2 identical over 14 bases. CDR3 length: 14 amino acids. Unmatched junction bases numbered 6, after V lost 8 bases and J lost 6 bases. The germline gives CDR1 LNHDA, CDR2 SQIVND (reference sequence). In DNA form, the CDR3 reads TGTGCCAGTCAAAATGGACTAGCGGGAGGCGAGCAGTACTTC. Protein sequence: CASQNGLAGGEQYF.

The V and J genes are TRBV15 and TRBJ2-5; TRBD2 might be the D (5 bases). The germline gives CDR1 LNHNV, CDR2 YYDKDF (reference sequence). The CDR3 spans 14 residues. Trimming took 3 bases from V and 5 from J, leaving 13 bases between them. The CDR3 DNA reads as TGTGCCACCAGCAGCCCCCGGGGTCGGGAGACCCAGTACTTC. It encodes CATSSPRGRETQYF.

This clonotype was detected many times. The chain combines TRBV7-2 with TRBJ1-2; TRBD1 might be the D (5 bases). The CDR3 contains 14 residues. Germline V gives CDR1 SGHTA, CDR2 FQGNSA. With 2 bases removed from V and 4 bases from J, the gap between germline ends came to 11 bases. CDR3 amino acids: CASSLQTGLYGYTF. The CDR3 bases are TGTGCCAGCAGCTTACAAACAGGCCTCTATGGCTACACCTTC.

The J gene is TRBJ2-7, the V gene TRBV7-9; no clear D gene. The CDR3 is 13 amino acids. Germline V gene lookup returns CDR1 SEHNR and CDR2 FQNEAQ (reference sequence). Trimming took 8 bases from V and 3 from J, leaving 14 bases between them. CDR3 in DNA: TGTGCCAGCGAAGAAGAGAGCTTCTACGAGCAGTACTTC. Amino acids: CASEEESFYEQYF.

This chain connects TRBV20-1 to TRBJ1-2; D remains unclear. The ends were cut back, 3 bases at V and 12 bases at J, with 5 bases in the middle. The CDR3 is made up of 8 amino acids. Looked up from germline, CDR1 is DFQATT and CDR2 is SNEGSKA (reference sequence). The CDR3 sequence is CSASGDTF. The CDR3 nucleotides read TGCAGTGCTAGTGGTGACACCTTC.

Note on this clonotype: A junction end diverges from the germline sequence, so it may reflect a read error. The chain carries TRBV24-1 and TRBJ2-7, with TRBD2 matching over 7 bases. This CDR3 is built from 13 residues. CDR1 and CDR2 from the germline V gene are KGHDR and SFDVKD. The CDR3 sequence is CATSERRAGELYF. The CDR3 DNA reads TGTGCCACCAGTGAGCGGAGGGCGGGGGAGCTGTACTTC.

This sequence joins TRBV10-3 and TRBJ2-2; D uncertain. Between the trimmed V and J ends, which lost 5 bases and 5 bases, there was a span of 9 bases. The length of the CDR3 is 13 residues. Germline CDR1 is ENHRY and CDR2 is SYGVKD. CDR3 sequence (DNA): TGTGCCATCAGTTCGGAAACTACCGGGGAGCTGTTTTTT. Amino acid sequence: CAISSETTGELFF.

This chain joins TRBV9 and TRBJ1-6, with unresolved D. The CDR3 covers 14 residues. The germline V gene encodes CDR1 SGDLS and CDR2 YYNGEE. The ends were cut back, 4 bases at V and 6 bases at J, with 11 bases in the middle. Here the CDR3 reads CASSLRTANSPLHF. Written as DNA, the CDR3 is TGTGCCAGCAGCCTCAGGACGGCTAATTCACCCCTCCACTTT. Based on the CDR3 plus reference TRBV9 and TRBJ1-6, the full variable domain is DSGVTQTPKHLITATGQRVTLRCSPRSGDLSVYWYQQSLDQGLQFLIQYYNGEERAKGNILERFSAQQFPDLHSELNLSSLELGDSALYFCASSLRTANSPLHFGNGTRLTVT.

This clonotype was observed many times. The CDR3 DNA reads TGTGCCAGCAGCGACACAGATACGCAGTATTTT. This codes for CASSDTDTQYF. The gene calls are TRBV7-9 and TRBJ2-3; D unclear. Germline CDR1 SEHNR, CDR2 FQNEAQ (reference sequence). This CDR3 region has 11 residues. V dropped 5 bases and J dropped 2 bases, with 2 bases sitting between them. Drawing the rest from reference TRBV7-9 and TRBJ2-3, the complete variable domain is DTGVSQNPRHKITKRGQNVTFRCDPISEHNRLYWYRQTLGQGPEFLTYFQNEAQLEKSRLLSDRFSAERPKGSFSTLEIQRTEQGDSAMYLCASSDTDTQYFGPGTRLTVL.

Points on this clonotype: Without the conserved terminal phenylalanine or tryptophan, this CDR3 likely stems from a read error. This chain connects TRBV12-3 or TRBV12-4 to TRBJ1-3; 7 bases match TRBD1. The CDR3 contains 14 residues. The CDR3: CASRQGETGNTIYL. The CDR3 DNA reads TGTGCCAGCAGGCAGGGGGAGACTGGGAACACCATATATCTT.

In its sample, this clonotype was seen many times. V gene TRBV28 combines with J gene TRBJ1-2, with D hard to call. This CDR3 has 14 amino acids. The germline V gene has CDR1 MDHEN and CDR2 SYDVKM. Trimming removed 2 bases at V and 7 bases at J, with 14 bases between. The CDR3 DNA follows: TGTGCCAGCAGTTTAATGCTAGGTGGCTTTGGCTACACCTTC. Amino acids: CASSLMLGGFGYTF.

This clonotype has a count of ten or more. V and J are TRBV12-3 or TRBV12-4 and TRBJ2-7, with D perhaps TRBD1 (5 bases). The V end was cut by 5 bases, the J end by 5 bases, with 7 bases between. This CDR3 has 11 amino acids. CDR3 coding DNA: TGTGCCAGCAGTCCCAGGGACGAGCAGTACTTC. Residues: CASSPRDEQYF.

On this clonotype: A junction end diverges from the germline sequence, so it may reflect a read error. The chain employs TRBV9 and TRBJ1-1, with unresolved D. This CDR3 contains 14 residues. Germline assignment: CDR1 SGDLS and CDR2 YYNGEE. For the CDR3, the DNA is TGTGTCAGCAGCGCACAAAGGACGAACACTGAAGCTTTCTTT. Its protein is CVSSAQRTNTEAFF.

The chain carries TRBV24-1 and TRBJ2-1, with 7 bases that match TRBD2. The CDR3 is made up of 18 amino acids. V shed 3 bases and J 7 bases; nucleotides not matched to a gene: 17. Germline CDR1 KGHDR, CDR2 SFDVKD. Here the CDR3 reads CATSDIPPGGPRTNEQFF. The CDR3 nucleotides read TGTGCCACCAGTGATATCCCACCGGGAGGCCCGAGGACGAATGAGCAGTTCTTC.

In regard to this clonotype: Germline is not matched at one junction end, which may reflect a read error. The V call is TRBV7-8, the J call TRBJ1-5, with 7 positions matching TRBD1. Germline-derived CDR1 and CDR2 are SGHVS and FQNEAQ. This CDR3 has 13 residues. CDR3 sequence (DNA): TGTGTCAGCAGCTTACAGGGGAATCAGCCCCAGCATTTT. As protein: CVSSLQGNQPQHF.

Judged by abundance, this clonotype is medium-sized. The chain recombines TRBV29-1 with TRBJ2-2, with a possible D match to TRBD2 (5 bases). Per the germline V gene, CDR1 is SQVTM and CDR2 is ANQGSEA. The V and J ends lost 6 bases and 5 bases respectively, with 13 bases between them. The CDR3 is made up of 13 amino acids. DNA for the CDR3: TGCAGCGTCACGGACTGGCGGACCGGGGAGCTGTTTTTT. It codes for CSVTDWRTGELFF.